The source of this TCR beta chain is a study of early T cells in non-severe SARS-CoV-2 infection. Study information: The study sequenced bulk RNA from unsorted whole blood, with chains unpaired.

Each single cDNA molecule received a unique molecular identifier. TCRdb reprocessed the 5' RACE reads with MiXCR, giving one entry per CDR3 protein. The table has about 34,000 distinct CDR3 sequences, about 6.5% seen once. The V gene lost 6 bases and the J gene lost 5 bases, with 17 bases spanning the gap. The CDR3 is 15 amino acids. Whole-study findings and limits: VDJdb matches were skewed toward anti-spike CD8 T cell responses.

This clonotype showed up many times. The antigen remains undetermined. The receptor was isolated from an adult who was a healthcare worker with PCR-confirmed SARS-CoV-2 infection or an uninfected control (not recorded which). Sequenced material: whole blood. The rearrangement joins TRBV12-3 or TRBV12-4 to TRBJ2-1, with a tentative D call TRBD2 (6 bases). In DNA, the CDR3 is TGTGCCAGCAGCGACGGGCTAGCGAGTAACAATGAGCAGTTCTTC. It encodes CASSDGLASNNEQFF.